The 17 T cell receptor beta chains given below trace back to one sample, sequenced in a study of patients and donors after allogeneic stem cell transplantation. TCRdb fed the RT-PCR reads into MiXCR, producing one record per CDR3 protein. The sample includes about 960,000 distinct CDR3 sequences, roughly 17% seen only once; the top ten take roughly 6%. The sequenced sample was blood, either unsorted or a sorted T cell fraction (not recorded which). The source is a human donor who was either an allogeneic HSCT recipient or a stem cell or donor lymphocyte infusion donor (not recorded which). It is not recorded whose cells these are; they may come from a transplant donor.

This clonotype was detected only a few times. CDR3 bases: TGTGCCAGCAGCCCGTCCCGGACAGTTCCTCAGCCCCAGCATTTT. Translating it yields CASSPSRTVPQPQHF. This chain joins TRBV3-1 and TRBJ1-5; D perhaps matches TRBD1 (6 bases). CDR1 LGHDT and CDR2 YNNKEL come from the germline V gene (reference sequence). Trimming removed 4 bases at V and 6 bases at J, with 16 bases between. The CDR3 is 15 amino acids. Looking up the rest from reference TRBV3-1 and TRBJ1-5 gives the full variable domain: DTAVSQTPKYLVTQMGNDKSIKCEQNLGHDTMYWYKQDSKKFLKIMFSYNNKELIINETVPNRFSPKSPDKAHLNLHINSLELGDSAVYFCASSPSRTVPQPQHFGDGTRLSIL.

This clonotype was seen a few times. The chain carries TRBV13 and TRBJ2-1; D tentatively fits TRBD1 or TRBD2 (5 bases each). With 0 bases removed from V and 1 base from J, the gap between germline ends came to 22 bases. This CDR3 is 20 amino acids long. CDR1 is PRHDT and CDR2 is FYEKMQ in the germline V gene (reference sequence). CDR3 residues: CASSLGLRRIPGRSYNEQFF. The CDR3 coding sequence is TGTGCCAGCAGCTTAGGTTTAAGGCGGATCCCAGGGAGATCCTACAATGAGCAGTTCTTC. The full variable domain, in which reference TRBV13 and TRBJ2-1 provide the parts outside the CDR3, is AAGVIQSPRHLIKEKRETATLKCYPIPRHDTVYWYQQGPGQDPQFLISFYEKMQSDKGSIPDRFSAQQFSDYHSELNMSSLELGDSALYFCASSLGLRRIPGRSYNEQFFGPGTRLTVL.

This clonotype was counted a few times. This CDR3 is CASSKAESRGEQPQHF. The CDR3 coding sequence is TGTGCCAGCAGCAAAGCGGAGAGCAGGGGGGAACAGCCCCAGCATTTT. The gene calls are TRBV21-1 and TRBJ1-5; TRBD1, as called in the table, went unchecked against the DNA. TRBV21-1 corresponds to a pseudogene. The CDR3 is 16 residues long.

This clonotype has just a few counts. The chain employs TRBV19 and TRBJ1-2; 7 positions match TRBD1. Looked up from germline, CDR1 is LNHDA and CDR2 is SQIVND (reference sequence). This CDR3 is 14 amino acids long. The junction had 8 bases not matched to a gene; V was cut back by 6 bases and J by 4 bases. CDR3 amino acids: CASRTPGQSYGYTF. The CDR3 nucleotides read TGTGCCAGTAGGACCCCGGGACAGAGCTATGGCTACACCTTC.

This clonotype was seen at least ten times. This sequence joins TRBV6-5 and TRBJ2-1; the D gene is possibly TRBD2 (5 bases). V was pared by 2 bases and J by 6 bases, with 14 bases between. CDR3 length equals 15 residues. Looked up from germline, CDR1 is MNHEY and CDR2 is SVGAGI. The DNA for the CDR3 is TGTGCCAGCAGTTACCCGACAACGGGGATCAATGAGCAGTTCTTC. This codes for CASSYPTTGINEQFF.

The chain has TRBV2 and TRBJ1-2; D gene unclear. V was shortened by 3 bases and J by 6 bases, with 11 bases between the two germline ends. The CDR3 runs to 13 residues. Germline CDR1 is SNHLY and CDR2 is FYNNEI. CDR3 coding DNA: TGTGCCAGCAGTGATAATGGGGTTGATGGCTACACCTTC. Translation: CASSDNGVDGYTF.

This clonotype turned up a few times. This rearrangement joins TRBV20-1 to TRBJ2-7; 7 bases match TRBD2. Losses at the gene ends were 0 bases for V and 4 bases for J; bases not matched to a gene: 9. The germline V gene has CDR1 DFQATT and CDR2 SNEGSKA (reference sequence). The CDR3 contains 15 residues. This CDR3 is CSARDPSGANYEQYF. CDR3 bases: TGCAGTGCTAGAGACCCTAGCGGCGCTAATTACGAGCAGTACTTC.

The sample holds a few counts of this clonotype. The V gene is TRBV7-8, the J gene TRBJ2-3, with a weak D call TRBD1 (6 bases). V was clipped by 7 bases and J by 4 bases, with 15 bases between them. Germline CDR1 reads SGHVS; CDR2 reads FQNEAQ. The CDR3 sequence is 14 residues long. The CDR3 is CASIGQGHSDTQYF. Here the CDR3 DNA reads TGTGCCAGCATCGGCCAGGGGCACTCAGATACGCAGTATTTT. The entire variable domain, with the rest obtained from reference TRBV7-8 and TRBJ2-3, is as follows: GAGVSQSPRYKVAKRGQDVALRCDPISGHVSLFWYQQALGQGPEFLTYFQNEAQLDKSGLPSDRFFAERPEGSVSTLKIQRTQQEDSAVYLCASIGQGHSDTQYFGPGTRLTVL.

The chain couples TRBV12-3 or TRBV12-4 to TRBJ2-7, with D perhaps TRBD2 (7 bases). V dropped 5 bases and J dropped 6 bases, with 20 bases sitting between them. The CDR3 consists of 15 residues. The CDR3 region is CASSRVRGGASEQYF. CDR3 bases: TGTGCCAGCAGTCGAGTTCGTGGGGGGGCGAGCGAGCAGTACTTC.

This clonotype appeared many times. For the CDR3, the DNA is TGCAGCGTTGAGTCCGGGGGCGTCTCAGATACGCAGTATTTT. Encoded protein: CSVESGGVSDTQYF. V is TRBV29-1 and J is TRBJ2-3; the D call may be TRBD1 or TRBD2 (6 bases each). The germline gives CDR1 SQVTM, CDR2 ANQGSEA. This CDR3 is built from 14 residues. V was cut by 3 bases and J by 4 bases, with 14 bases left in between.

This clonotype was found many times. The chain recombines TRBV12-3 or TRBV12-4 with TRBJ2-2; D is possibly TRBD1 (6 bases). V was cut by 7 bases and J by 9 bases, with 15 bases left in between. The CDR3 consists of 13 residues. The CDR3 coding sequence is TGTGCCAGCATCCCCAAACAGGGCCGGGAGCTGTTTTTT. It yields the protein CASIPKQGRELFF.

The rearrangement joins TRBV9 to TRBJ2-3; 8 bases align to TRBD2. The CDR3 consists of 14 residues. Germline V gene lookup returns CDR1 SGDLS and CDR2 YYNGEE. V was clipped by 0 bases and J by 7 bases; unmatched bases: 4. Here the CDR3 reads CASSVGGRKYTQYF. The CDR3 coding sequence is TGTGCCAGCAGCGTAGGCGGGAGGAAGTATACGCAGTATTTT.

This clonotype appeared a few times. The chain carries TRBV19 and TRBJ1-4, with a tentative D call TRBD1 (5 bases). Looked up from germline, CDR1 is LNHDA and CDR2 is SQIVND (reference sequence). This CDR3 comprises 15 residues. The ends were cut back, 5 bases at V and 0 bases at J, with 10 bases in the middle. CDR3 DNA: TGTGCCAGTAGTTGGGACTCTGCAACTAATGAAAAACTGTTTTTT. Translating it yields CASSWDSATNEKLFF.

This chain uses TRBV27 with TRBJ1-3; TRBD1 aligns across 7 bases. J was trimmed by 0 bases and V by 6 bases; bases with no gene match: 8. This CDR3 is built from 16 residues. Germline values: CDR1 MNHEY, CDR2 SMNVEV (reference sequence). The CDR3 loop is CASRAGQESSGNTIYF. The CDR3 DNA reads TGTGCCAGCAGGGCAGGACAGGAGAGCTCTGGAAACACCATATATTTT.

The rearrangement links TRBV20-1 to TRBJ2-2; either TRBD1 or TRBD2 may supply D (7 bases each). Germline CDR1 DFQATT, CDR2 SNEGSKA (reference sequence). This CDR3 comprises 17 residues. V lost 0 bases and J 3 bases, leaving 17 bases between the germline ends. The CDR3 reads CSARDPSRGGYTGELFF. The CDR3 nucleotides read TGCAGTGCTAGAGACCCCAGCAGGGGGGGGTACACCGGGGAGCTGTTTTTT.

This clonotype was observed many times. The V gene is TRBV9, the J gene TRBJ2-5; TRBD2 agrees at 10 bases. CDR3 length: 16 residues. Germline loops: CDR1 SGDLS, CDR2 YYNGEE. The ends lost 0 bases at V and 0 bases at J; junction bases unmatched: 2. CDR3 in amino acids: CASSVGSGGYQETQYF. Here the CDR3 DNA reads TGTGCCAGCAGCGTAGGTAGCGGGGGGTACCAAGAGACCCAGTACTTC.

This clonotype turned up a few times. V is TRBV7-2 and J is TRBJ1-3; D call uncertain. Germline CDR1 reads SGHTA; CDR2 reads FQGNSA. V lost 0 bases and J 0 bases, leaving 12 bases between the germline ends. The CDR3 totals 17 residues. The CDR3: CASSLARGTVSGNTIYF. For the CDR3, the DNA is TGTGCCAGCAGCTTAGCGCGGGGTACTGTCTCTGGAAACACCATATATTTT.